Listed here are 18 T cell receptor beta chains from one sample, sequenced in a study of blood T cell repertoires in COVID-19. Some clones are missing from TCRdb's copy, which holds only in-frame ones; the method was immunoSEQ multiplex PCR. In the table there are about 210,000 clones, 89% of which are singletons. The sample taken for sequencing was PBMCs or T cells enriched from blood (not recorded which). Receptors originate from a woman between 18 and 29 years old who had recovered from COVID-19.

The V gene is TRBV18, the J gene TRBJ2-3, with a weak D call TRBD2 (5 bases). This CDR3 spans 17 amino acids. In germline, CDR1 is KGHSH, CDR2 LQKENI. V was clipped by 3 bases and J by 2 bases, with 18 bases between them. The CDR3 nucleotides read TGTGCCAGCTCACCCCAGTACAGCGGTTTTGCCACAGATACGCAGTATTTT. Translating gives CASSPQYSGFATDTQYF.

This clone came up a few times. The chain recombines TRBV4-1 with TRBJ2-2; TRBD2 aligns across 9 bases. CDR1 is MGHRA, CDR2 YSYEKL, per germline. The CDR3 covers 18 residues. V lost 4 bases, J lost 2 bases, and 11 bases stayed unmatched. The CDR3 nucleotides are TGCGCCAGCAGCCCCCACGCCAGCGGGGGGATTAACACCGGGGAGCTGTTTTTT. It codes for CASSPHASGGINTGELFF.

In DNA form, the CDR3 reads TGTGCCAGCAGCCAAAATCCGGGACTAGGGTTGGAGACCCAGTACTTC. The encoded protein is CASSQNPGLGLETQYF. The rearrangement joins TRBV4-2 to TRBJ2-5; 8 bases are a match to TRBD2. Germline V CDR1 and CDR2: LGHNA, YNFKEQ. Trimming at V came to 2 bases and at J to 5 bases, leaving 10 bases not matched to a gene. There are 16 residues in the CDR3.

This clone was seen a few times. The V call is TRBV11-2, the J call TRBJ2-1, with TRBD1 matching 8 bases. The trim removed 4 bases at V and 6 bases at J, leaving 5 bases unmatched. CDR1 is SGHAT, CDR2 FQNNGV, per germline. CDR3 length: 14 amino acids. The CDR3 DNA reads TGTGCCAGCAGCTACACGACAGGGGTCAATGAGCAGTTCTTC. This sequence encodes CASSYTTGVNEQFF.

This clone was counted only a few times. CDR3 bases: TGTGCCAGCAGTTACGGTAGGGGTGATTCACCCCTCCACTTT. Protein product: CASSYGRGDSPLHF. The chain carries TRBV6-6 and TRBJ1-6; D possibly corresponds to TRBD1 (5 bases). Germline lookup yields CDR1 MNHNY and CDR2 SVGAGI (reference sequence). This CDR3 comprises 14 residues. V lost 2 bases and J 8 bases, leaving 10 bases between the germline ends.

This rearrangement joins TRBV6-4 to TRBJ2-2, with TRBD1 matching over 11 bases. The CDR3 is 15 amino acids. Germline loops: CDR1 MRHNA, CDR2 SNTAGT. The ends lost 5 bases at V and 6 bases at J; junction bases unmatched: 5. The CDR3 nucleotides are TGTGCCAGCAGTCCGGGACAGGGGGAACCCGGGGAGCTGTTTTTT. Translation: CASSPGQGEPGELFF.

The V gene is TRBV12-3 or TRBV12-4, the J gene TRBJ1-1; TRBD1 might be the D (6 bases). Trimming removed 6 bases at V and 12 bases at J, with 20 bases between. This CDR3 has 13 residues. CDR3 sequence (DNA): TGTGCCAGCAGCTTACAGGGATTGTCCTTAACTTTCTTT. The encoded protein is CASSLQGLSLTFF.

This chain links TRBV28 with TRBJ1-2; D is possibly TRBD1 (6 bases). The germline gives CDR1 MDHEN, CDR2 SYDVKM. The CDR3 is 15 residues long. Trimming removed 2 bases from V and 6 bases from J, with 16 bases in between. The CDR3 sequence: CASSLGRGGADGYTF. In DNA, the CDR3 is TGTGCCAGCAGTTTAGGGAGAGGGGGGGCGGATGGCTACACCTTC.

The chain carries TRBV27 and TRBJ1-1, with D possibly TRBD1 on 5 matching bases. This CDR3 is built from 16 residues. Trimming took 6 bases from V and 0 from J, leaving 17 bases between them. Germline lookup yields CDR1 MNHEY and CDR2 SMNVEV (reference sequence). The CDR3 nucleotides read TGTGCCAGCAGAAAAGACAGTAGTAGTTTGAACACTGAAGCTTTCTTT. As protein: CASRKDSSSLNTEAFF.

CDR3 loop: CASSHRDTRQDNSPLHF. In DNA, the CDR3 is TGCGCCAGCAGCCACCGGGACACCCGGCAAGATAATTCACCCCTCCACTTT. The chain joins TRBV4-1 to TRBJ1-6, with a possible D match to TRBD1 (6 bases). This CDR3 has 17 residues. The V gene's germline CDR1 is MGHRA and CDR2 YSYEKL. The V and J ends lost 3 bases and 5 bases respectively, with 17 bases between them.

This chain's CDR3 is CASSVEWQNYEQYF. The CDR3, as DNA: TGTGCCAGCAGCGTAGAATGGCAAAACTACGAGCAGTACTTC. The chain has TRBV9 and TRBJ2-7; D is unresolved. There are 14 residues in the CDR3. Trimming stripped 0 bases from V and 3 bases from J, with 10 bases between. Germline loops: CDR1 SGDLS, CDR2 YYNGEE. The complete variable domain, with remaining parts taken from reference TRBV9 and TRBJ2-7, reads DSGVTQTPKHLITATGQRVTLRCSPRSGDLSVYWYQQSLDQGLQFLIQYYNGEERAKGNILERFSAQQFPDLHSELNLSSLELGDSALYFCASSVEWQNYEQYFGPGTRLTVT.

The chain is built from TRBV11-2 and TRBJ1-2; TRBD1 is a possible D gene (5 bases). CDR3 length: 14 amino acids. Per the germline V gene, CDR1 is SGHAT and CDR2 is FQNNGV. V shed 5 bases and J shed 6 bases, with 16 bases lying between them. CDR3 nucleotides: TGTGCCAGCAGCCCCCAGACAGATGGGCATGGCTACACCTTC. Encoded protein: CASSPQTDGHGYTF.

There are a few counts of this clone. The genes are TRBV6-6 and TRBJ1-1, with D perhaps matching TRBD1 (5 bases). V lost 0 bases and J lost 4, with 15 bases in between. The germline CDR1 and CDR2 sequences are MNHNY and SVGAGI (reference sequence). The CDR3 has 16 residues. CDR3 coding DNA: TGTGCCAGCAGTTACTCGAGTCCCCCGGGGGGCACTGAAGCTTTCTTT. This sequence encodes CASSYSSPPGGTEAFF.

This clone was observed a handful of times. The rearrangement joins TRBV18 to TRBJ1-2; 7 positions agree with TRBD1. Looked up from germline, CDR1 is KGHSH and CDR2 is LQKENI. CDR3 length: 15 amino acids. V was clipped by 3 bases and J by 8 bases; unmatched bases: 12. This CDR3 reads CASSPGQLRDGGYTF. The CDR3 DNA reads as TGTGCCAGCTCACCGGGACAGCTGAGGGATGGGGGCTACACCTTC.

The chain employs TRBV30 and TRBJ2-7, with D possibly being TRBD2 (6 bases). Germline V gives CDR1 GTSNPN, CDR2 SVGIG (reference sequence). Trimming removed 0 bases at V and 3 bases at J, with 12 bases between. The CDR3 runs 14 residues. The CDR3 DNA sequence: TGTGCCTGGAGTGTGGGGGGATTTGGCTACGAGCAGTACTTC. This encodes CAWSVGGFGYEQYF.

The J gene is TRBJ2-7, the V gene TRBV24-1; weak D call: TRBD1 (5 bases). Germline loops: CDR1 KGHDR, CDR2 SFDVKD. Trimming removed 0 bases at V and 0 bases at J, with 11 bases between. This CDR3 has 16 residues. In DNA, the CDR3 is TGTGCCACCAGTGATTTGCGTCAGGGAACCTCCTACGAGCAGTACTTC. Its protein is CATSDLRQGTSYEQYF.

This clone has a single count. The chain uses TRBV9 and TRBJ2-2, with D perhaps matching TRBD2 (5 bases). This CDR3 is built from 12 residues. Trimming cost V 2 bases and J 7 bases, with 6 bases left between them. Germline loops: CDR1 SGDLS, CDR2 YYNGEE. The CDR3 here is CASSVEGGELFF. In DNA form, the CDR3 reads TGTGCCAGCAGCGTCGAGGGCGGGGAGCTGTTTTTT.

The chain combines TRBV7-6 with TRBJ1-6, with a tentative D call TRBD1 (6 bases). Between the trimmed V and J ends, which lost 5 bases and 1 base, there was a span of 9 bases. Germline V gene lookup returns CDR1 SGHVS and CDR2 FNYEAQ. CDR3 length: 15 residues. Here the CDR3 reads CASSAGQSYNSPLHF. The CDR3 DNA reads as TGTGCCAGCAGCGCCGGACAGTCCTATAATTCACCCCTCCACTTT.